This T cell receptor beta chain appears in the sequencing data of a study of beta chain features in type 1 diabetes. Broader study findings: The similarity of naive, central memory and Treg TCRB repertoires appeared greater among patients than among healthy donors. Patients with Type 1 diabetes showed moderately but significantly shorter TCRB CDR3s in all four CD4+ subsets. A potential influence of HLA type upon TCRB rearrangement remained unresolved herein.

The whole isolated RNA underwent reverse transcription, so sequencing captured expressed TCRB transcripts. Some clones are missing from TCRdb's copy, which holds only in-frame ones; the method was immunoSEQ multiplex PCR. The table records 160,000 or so clones, 11% of them present only once. Researchers reported sorting CD4+ naive, central memory, regulatory and stem cell-like memory cells via CD45RO/CCR7/CD25/CD127/CD95/CD27. Germline CDR1 SQVTM, CDR2 ANQGSEA. The V end lost 6 bases, the J end lost 1 base, and 16 bases lay between the germline ends. CDR3 length: 15 amino acids. Only a few counts were recorded for this clone. Its antigen is still unknown.

Sequencing input: central memory CD4+ T cells from blood. The genes are TRBV29-1 and TRBJ1-5, with D possibly matching TRBD1 (6 bases). This TCR came from a man younger than 35 in good health. The CDR3 nucleotides are TGCAGCGTCAGCGCCACGGGGGGCAGCAATCAGCCCCAGCATTTT. Translating it yields CSVSATGGSNQPQHF.